The rows below give T cell receptor beta chains drawn from one sample of a study of cytotoxic CD8 clonotypes in ibrutinib-treated CLL. Sequenced by immunoSEQ multiplex PCR; TCRdb stores in-frame clones only, minus some. Here the sample spans 100,000 or so clones, about 50% being singletons. The sample here was PBMCs, taken after 24 months of ibrutinib treatment. The receptors here all came from a human donor with chronic lymphocytic leukemia. Each CDR3 is given with its conserved first and last residue. A D gene is named only where the DNA matches it firmly. For some rows the clone size is stated as once, few or many, or as a class when expanded; others skip it.

V: TRBV7-3
size: NA
J: TRBJ2-2
D: NA
DNA: TGTGCCAGCAGCTTAATGGGCGGGGAGCTGTTTTTT
CDR3: CASSLMGGELFF

V: TRBV7-6
size: many
J: TRBJ1-1
D: TRBD1
DNA: TGTGCCAGCAGCCTCGGGACAGCTACTGAAGCTTTCTTT
CDR3: CASSLGTATEAFF

V: TRBV30
size: few
J: TRBJ1-2
D: NA
DNA: TGTGCCTGGAGTGGCCTTTATGGCTACACCTTC
CDR3: CAWSGLYGYTF

V: TRBV25-1
size: NA
J: TRBJ2-2
D: TRBD2
DNA: TGTGCCCGCGGGGGGGCGTTAGGGGCGCTGAACACCGGGGAGCTGTTTTTT
CDR3: CARGGALGALNTGELFF

V: TRBV11-3
size: few
J: TRBJ2-2
D: NA
DNA: TGTGCCAGCAGCCCCAGGCCCGACACCGGGGAGCTGTTTTTT
CDR3: CASSPRPDTGELFF

V: TRBV7-3
size: few
J: TRBJ2-4
D: TRBD2
DNA: TGTGCCAGCAGCTTAGCTAGCGGGGGGCAAAACATTCAGTACTTC
CDR3: CASSLASGGQNIQYF

V: TRBV30
size: NA
J: TRBJ1-2
D: NA
DNA: TGTGCCTGGAAGGGCAGCTCAGCTAACTATGGCTACACCTTC
CDR3: CAWKGSSANYGYTF

V: TRBV5-1
size: NA
J: TRBJ2-3
D: TRBD2
DNA: TGCGCCAGCAGCTTGAATCGCGGGGGGGCCGGAGATACGCAGTATTTT
CDR3: CASSLNRGGAGDTQYF

V: TRBV11-1
size: NA
J: TRBJ1-1
D: NA
DNA: TGTGCCCCGACCACCATGAACACTGAAGCTTTCTTT
CDR3: CAPTTMNTEAFF

V: TRBV5-1
size: few
J: TRBJ2-5
D: TRBD2
DNA: TGCGCCAGCAGCTTGGCCGTCTGGACTAGCGGGGGGGCTGGCGGGGAGACCCAGTACTTC
CDR3: CASSLAVWTSGGAGGETQYF

V: TRBV6-5
size: NA
J: TRBJ2-5
D: TRBD2
DNA: TGTGCCAGCAAGGAGCGGGGAGCGGGGACCCAGTACTTC
CDR3: CASKERGAGTQYF

V: TRBV2
size: few
J: TRBJ2-7
D: NA
DNA: TGTGCCAGCAGCCGGGGGCAGTACGAGCAGTACTTC
CDR3: CASSRGQYEQYF

V: TRBV10-2
size: NA
J: TRBJ1-1
D: NA
DNA: TGCGCCAGCAGTGAGTCGTGGGATCCGAACACTGAAGCTTTCTTT
CDR3: CASSESWDPNTEAFF

V: TRBV7-2
size: NA
J: TRBJ2-1
D: TRBD2
DNA: TGTGCCAGCAGCTCGGGAGGGGCATCCTACAATGAGCAGTTCTTC
CDR3: CASSSGGASYNEQFF

V: TRBV6-1
size: few
J: TRBJ2-7
D: TRBD2
DNA: TGTGCCAGCAGTGAATTACTGGGCGGGGGGAGCTACGAGCAGTACTTC
CDR3: CASSELLGGGSYEQYF

V: TRBV6-5
size: NA
J: TRBJ1-4
D: NA
DNA: TGTGCCAGCAGACGCACAGGGACGACTAATGAAAAACTGTTTTTT
CDR3: CASRRTGTTNEKLFF

V: TRBV5-6
size: NA
J: TRBJ2-7
D: NA
DNA: TGTGCCAGCAGCTTGGAGGGTAGGGCAGAGCAGTACTTC
CDR3: CASSLEGRAEQYF

V: TRBV4-1
size: few
J: TRBJ1-2
D: NA
DNA: TGCGCCAGCAGCCAATCTTCGTCGGGCAGGGTGTATGGCTACACCTTC
CDR3: CASSQSSSGRVYGYTF

V: TRBV9
size: NA
J: TRBJ1-4
D: NA
DNA: TGTGCCAGCAGCGTGGGGGGGCGCACCAATGAAAAACTGTTTTTT
CDR3: CASSVGGRTNEKLFF

V: TRBV5-1
size: NA
J: TRBJ2-3
D: NA
DNA: TGCGCCAGCCAGAGAGTCAGCACAGATACGCAGTATTTT
CDR3: CASQRVSTDTQYF

V: TRBV25-1
size: NA
J: TRBJ1-1
D: NA
DNA: TGTGCCAGCAGTTCCACTGTGCCGAACACTGAAGCTTTCTTT
CDR3: CASSSTVPNTEAFF

V: TRBV30
size: few
J: TRBJ1-1
D: TRBD1
DNA: TGTGCCTGCCGGGACAGGGGGCGAGGCACTGAAGCTTTCTTT
CDR3: CACRDRGRGTEAFF

V: TRBV10-2
size: NA
J: TRBJ1-1
D: NA
DNA: TGCGCCAGCAGTGAGTTTGCTGGGGAGGCTTTCTTT
CDR3: CASSEFAGEAFF

V: TRBV6-5
size: NA
J: TRBJ2-3
D: NA
DNA: TGTGCCAGCAGCTTACACGACAGGAGCACAGATACGCAGTATTTT
CDR3: CASSLHDRSTDTQYF

V: TRBV7-2
size: few
J: TRBJ2-5
D: TRBD2
DNA: TGTGCCAGCAGCTTAGTCTCCCGGGGGGGAGAGACCCAGTACTTC
CDR3: CASSLVSRGGETQYF

V: TRBV20-1
size: NA
J: TRBJ1-1
D: NA
DNA: TGCAGTGCTAGAAGACAGACTGAAGCTTTCTTT
CDR3: CSARRQTEAFF

V: TRBV5-5
size: NA
J: TRBJ1-6
D: NA
DNA: TGTGCCAGCAGCTTGCAGGGGAGCTCACCCCTCCACTTT
CDR3: CASSLQGSSPLHF

V: TRBV6-5
size: NA
J: TRBJ1-2
D: TRBD1
DNA: TGTGCCAGCAGTTACCGCGGACAGGGCTATGGCTACACCTTC
CDR3: CASSYRGQGYGYTF

V: TRBV10-1
size: NA
J: TRBJ2-3
D: NA
DNA: TGCGCCAGCAGACGAGGGTGGAATACGCAGTATTTT
CDR3: CASRRGWNTQYF

V: TRBV5-1
size: NA
J: TRBJ2-1
D: TRBD2
DNA: TGCGCCAGCAGTGGGACTAGCGGGGGGGCCACTGAGCAGTTCTTC
CDR3: CASSGTSGGATEQFF

V: TRBV5-5
size: NA
J: TRBJ1-1
D: NA
DNA: TGTGCCAGCACAGGGTTGATGGGGGACACTGAAGCTTTCTTT
CDR3: CASTGLMGDTEAFF

V: TRBV7-9
size: many
J: TRBJ2-5
D: NA
DNA: TGTGCCAGCAGCTTAGGACAGACTAGAGAGACCCAGTACTTC
CDR3: CASSLGQTRETQYF

V: TRBV11-2
size: NA
J: TRBJ2-2
D: NA
DNA: TGTGCCAGCAGCACTCGGAACACCGGGGAGCTGTTTTTT
CDR3: CASSTRNTGELFF

V: TRBV15
size: NA
J: TRBJ2-2
D: NA
DNA: TGTGCCACCAGCAGAGCCGGGGAGCTGTTTTTT
CDR3: CATSRAGELFF

V: TRBV4-3
size: few
J: TRBJ2-3
D: NA
DNA: TGCGCCAGCAGCCAAGAGTACGGCACAGATACGCAGTATTTT
CDR3: CASSQEYGTDTQYF

V: TRBV30
size: once
J: TRBJ2-1
D: NA
DNA: TGTGCCTGGAGCGCACTAGCCCCGAGCTCCTACAATGAGCAGTTCTTC
CDR3: CAWSALAPSSYNEQFF